A single sample is the source of the 10 T cell receptor beta chains below, sequenced in a study of human T cells and chemical hapten exposure. From the RACE reads, TCRdb called clonotypes with MiXCR, one entry per CDR3 protein. The sample lists about 37,000 distinct CDR3 sequences, 5% to 8% seen once, with about 10% in the top ten. Specified time point: patch test 1, 2 weeks after DPC sensitization. Regarding treatment: therapeutic diphenylcyclopropenone sensitization with weekly scalp DPC. Unfractionated whole blood yielded the extracted total RNA. Here the sequenced sample was whole blood, taken in connection with sensitization to the hapten diphenylcyclopropenone (DPC). The source is a woman aged 30 to 39 with alopecia areata. Some clones in this sample may be carry-over from other donors' samples.

This clonotype occurred many times. V and J are TRBV11-1 and TRBJ2-3, with D maybe TRBD2 (7 bases). This CDR3 has 16 residues. From germline, CDR1 is SGHAT and CDR2 FQDESV (reference sequence). V dropped 3 bases and J dropped 2 bases, with 15 bases sitting between them. The CDR3 DNA is TGTGCCAGCAGCTTGGGCGGCGGGGGCCCCACAGATACGCAGTATTTT. This translates into CASSLGGGGPTDTQYF.

Only a few counts were recorded for this clonotype. The rearrangement links TRBV5-1 to TRBJ1-1; D gene unclear. The V gene's germline CDR1 is SGHRS and CDR2 YFSETQ. The V end lost 4 bases, the J end lost 5 bases, and 18 bases lay between the germline ends. This CDR3 is 15 amino acids long. This CDR3 reads CASSPEGYGGTEAFF. The CDR3 nucleotides read TGCGCCAGCAGCCCGGAGGGCTACGGAGGGACTGAAGCTTTCTTT.

This clonotype was seen a few times. The chain links TRBV18 to TRBJ2-7, with a weak D call TRBD2 (5 bases). This CDR3 is built from 12 residues. V was clipped by 3 bases and J by 3 bases, with 6 bases between them. Germline V lookup: CDR1 KGHSH, CDR2 LQKENI. CDR3 sequence: CASSPSVYEQYF. CDR3 nucleotides: TGTGCCAGCTCACCTAGCGTCTACGAGCAGTACTTC.

The table lists this clonotype with a few counts. The chain uses TRBV9 and TRBJ2-1, with D uncertain. The germline V and J ends were trimmed by 3 bases and 5 bases, with 9 bases remaining between them. This CDR3 contains 13 residues. Per germline, CDR1 SGDLS and CDR2 YYNGEE. The CDR3 loop is CASSAPGNNEQFF. The CDR3 region has the DNA TGTGCCAGCAGCGCTCCTGGGAACAATGAGCAGTTCTTC.

V usage is TRBV4-2 and J usage is TRBJ1-5, with D possibly being TRBD1 (5 bases). Germline assignment: CDR1 LGHNA and CDR2 YNFKEQ. V was cut by 0 bases and J by 1 base, with 10 bases left in between. This CDR3 has 16 amino acids. CDR3 nucleotide sequence: TGTGCCAGCAGCCAAGAATACAGGTGGAGCAATCAGCCCCAGCATTTT. Translation: CASSQEYRWSNQPQHF.

This clonotype was seen ten or more times. The chain has TRBV6-1 and TRBJ2-5; D may correspond to TRBD1 or TRBD2 (5 bases each). Germline V gene lookup returns CDR1 MNHNS and CDR2 SASEGT. CDR3 size: 14 residues. The ends were cut back, 3 bases at V and 1 base at J, with 9 bases in the middle. CDR3 nucleotides: TGTGCCAGCAGTGATGGGACGGCCCAAGAGACCCAGTACTTC. Encoded protein: CASSDGTAQETQYF.

This clonotype occurred many times. The J gene is TRBJ1-1, the V gene TRBV28; no clear D gene. Per the germline V gene, CDR1 is MDHEN and CDR2 is SYDVKM. Trimming pared 7 bases from V and 4 bases from J, leaving 19 bases between. CDR3 length: 15 residues. The CDR3 region is CASTSLGPGPTEAFF. The DNA of the CDR3 is TGTGCCAGCACCTCCCTGGGCCCCGGCCCCACTGAAGCTTTCTTT.

The chain recombines TRBV12-3 or TRBV12-4 with TRBJ2-1; 10 bases are a match to TRBD2. This CDR3 has 13 amino acids. V lost 8 bases, J lost 8 bases, and 6 bases stayed unmatched. DNA for the CDR3: TGTGCCAGCGGAAGGACTAGCGGAGATGAGCAGTTCTTC. Protein product: CASGRTSGDEQFF.

This clonotype has only a few counts. The rearrangement uses TRBV7-9 and TRBJ1-2, with 8 bases lining up with TRBD1. CDR1 is SEHNR, CDR2 FQNEAQ, per germline (reference sequence). V was clipped by 5 bases and J by 8 bases; unmatched bases: 4. The CDR3 contains 12 residues. CDR3 in DNA: TGTGCCAGCAGCCCGGACAGGGTCGGCTACACCTTC. This translates into CASSPDRVGYTF.

This clonotype was seen a few times. The conserved phenylalanine or tryptophan is not found at the CDR3 terminus, so this likely reflects a read error. The chain combines TRBV15 with TRBJ1-2; D unclear. CDR3 length: 17 amino acids. With 0 bases removed from V and 2 bases from J, the gap between germline ends came to 16 bases. The germline CDR1 and CDR2 sequences are LNHNV and YYDKDF (reference sequence). CDR3 nucleotides: TGTGCCACCAGCAGAGATTACGTCGGAGACGGCAACTATGGCTACACCTTA. It encodes CATSRDYVGDGNYGYTL.